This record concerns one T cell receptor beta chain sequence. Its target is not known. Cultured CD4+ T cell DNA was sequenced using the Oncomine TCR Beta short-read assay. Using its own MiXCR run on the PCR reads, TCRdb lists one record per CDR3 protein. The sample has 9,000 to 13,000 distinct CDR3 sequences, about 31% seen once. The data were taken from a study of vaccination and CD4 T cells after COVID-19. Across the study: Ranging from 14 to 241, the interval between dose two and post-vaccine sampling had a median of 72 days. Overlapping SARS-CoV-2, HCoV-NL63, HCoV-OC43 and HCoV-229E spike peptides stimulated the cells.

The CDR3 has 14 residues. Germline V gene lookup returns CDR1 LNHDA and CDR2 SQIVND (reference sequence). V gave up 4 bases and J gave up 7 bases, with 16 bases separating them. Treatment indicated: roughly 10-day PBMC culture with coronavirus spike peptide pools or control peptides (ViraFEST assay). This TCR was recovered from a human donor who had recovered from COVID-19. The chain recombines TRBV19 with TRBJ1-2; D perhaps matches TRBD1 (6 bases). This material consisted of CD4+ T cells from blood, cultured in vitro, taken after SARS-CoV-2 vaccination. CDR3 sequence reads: CASSKNRDTGGYTF. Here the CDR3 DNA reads TGTGCCAGTAGTAAGAACCGGGACACAGGTGGCTACACCTTC. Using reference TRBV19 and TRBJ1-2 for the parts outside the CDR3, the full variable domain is DGGITQSPKYLFRKEGQNVTLSCEQNLNHDAMYWYRQDPGQGLRLIYYSQIVNDFQKGDIAEGYSVSREKKESFPLTVTSAQKNPTAFYLCASSKNRDTGGYTFGSGTRLTVV.